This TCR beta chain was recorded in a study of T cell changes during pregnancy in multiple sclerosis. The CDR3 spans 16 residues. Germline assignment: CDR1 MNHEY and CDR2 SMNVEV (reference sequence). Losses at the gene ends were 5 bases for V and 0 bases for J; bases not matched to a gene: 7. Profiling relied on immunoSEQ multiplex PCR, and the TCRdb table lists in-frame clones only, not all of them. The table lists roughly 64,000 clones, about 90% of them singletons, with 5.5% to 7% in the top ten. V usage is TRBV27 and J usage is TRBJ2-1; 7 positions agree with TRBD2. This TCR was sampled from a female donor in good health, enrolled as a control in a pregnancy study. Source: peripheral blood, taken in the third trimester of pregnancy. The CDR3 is CASSRPAGSSYNEQFF. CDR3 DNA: TGTGCCAGCAGTCGACCAGCGGGGAGCTCCTACAATGAGCAGTTCTTC.